The text below deals with one TCR beta chain. The antigen is not known. Every HIV-positive participant received treatment in the United States. This CDR3 contains 16 residues. CDR1 MNHEY and CDR2 SMNVEV come from the germline V gene (reference sequence). Trimming removed 2 bases from V and 2 bases from J; junction bases left unmatched: 7. The data belong to a study of long-term antiretroviral therapy in people with HIV. Notes on the study in general: HIV repertoires had narrower CDR3 length ranges than controls. Dating from about 2004 to 2017, the blood was possibly obtained under older ART regimens.

Researchers report immunoSEQ v3.0 was run at survey level. Sequencing set out to capture about 35,000-55,000 T-cell genomes per sample. Profiled with immunoSEQ multiplex PCR; TCRdb holds only in-frame clones, not every one. The sample yields about 25,000 clones, around 86% seen once. The receptor comes from a woman younger than 35 with HIV. The chain carries TRBV27 and TRBJ2-3, with 7 nucleotides matching TRBD2. The material was unsorted PBMCs, obtained at the start of antiretroviral therapy, before treatment. The CDR3 loop is CASSLMGGGYTDTQYF. The CDR3 DNA reads TGTGCCAGCAGTTTAATGGGGGGGGGTTACACAGATACGCAGTATTTT.